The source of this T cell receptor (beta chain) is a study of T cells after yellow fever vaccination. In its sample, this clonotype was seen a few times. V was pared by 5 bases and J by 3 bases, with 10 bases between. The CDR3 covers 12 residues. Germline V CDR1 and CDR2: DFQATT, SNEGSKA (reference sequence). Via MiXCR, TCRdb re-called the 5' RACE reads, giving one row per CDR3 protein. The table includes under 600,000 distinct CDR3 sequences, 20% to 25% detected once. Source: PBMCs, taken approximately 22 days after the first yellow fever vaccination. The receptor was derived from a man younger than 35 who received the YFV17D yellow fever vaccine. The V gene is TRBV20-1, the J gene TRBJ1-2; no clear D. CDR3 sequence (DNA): TGCAGTGCTTATGACGGCGACTATGGCTACACCTTC. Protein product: CSAYDGDYGYTF.